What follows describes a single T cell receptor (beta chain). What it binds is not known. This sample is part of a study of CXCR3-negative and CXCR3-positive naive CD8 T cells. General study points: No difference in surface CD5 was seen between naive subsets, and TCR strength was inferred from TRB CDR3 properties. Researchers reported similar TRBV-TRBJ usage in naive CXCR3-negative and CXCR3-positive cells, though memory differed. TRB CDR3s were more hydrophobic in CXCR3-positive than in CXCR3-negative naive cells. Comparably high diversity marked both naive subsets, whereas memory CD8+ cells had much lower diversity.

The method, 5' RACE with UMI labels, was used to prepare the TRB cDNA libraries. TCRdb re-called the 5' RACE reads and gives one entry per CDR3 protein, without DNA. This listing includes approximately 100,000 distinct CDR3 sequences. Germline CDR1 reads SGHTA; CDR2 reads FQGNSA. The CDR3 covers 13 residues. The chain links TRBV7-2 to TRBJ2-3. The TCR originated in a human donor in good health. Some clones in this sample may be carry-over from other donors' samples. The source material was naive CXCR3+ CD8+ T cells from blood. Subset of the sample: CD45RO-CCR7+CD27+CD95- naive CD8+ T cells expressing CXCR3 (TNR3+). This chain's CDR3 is CASSLAMGDTQYF.